Listed below are T cell receptor beta chains from one sample, sequenced in a study of memory CD4+ T cells and cytomegalovirus serostatus. TCRdb's copy holds only in-frame clones and misses some; the assay was immunoSEQ multiplex PCR. The sample includes about 39,000 clones, over 60% of them seen just once. The specimen was memory CD4+ T cells from blood. The receptor set was obtained from an adult in good health and CMV-seronegative. CDR3s include the opening cysteine and the closing phenylalanine or tryptophan. The D gene is left open where the match is weak. Clone size is shown for a subset of rows, as once, few, many or a class of expanded clone.

j_call: TRBJ1-1
d_call: -
clone_size: once
v_call: TRBV4-1
cdr3_nt: TGCGCCAGCAGCCAAGTCCCCAGGAGCACTGAAGCTTTCTTT
cdr3_aa: CASSQVPRSTEAFF

j_call: TRBJ2-7
d_call: TRBD1
clone_size: -
v_call: TRBV11-2
cdr3_nt: TGTGCCAGCAGCTTATCGCCCGGGACAGGGGGTTCCTACGAGCAGTACTTC
cdr3_aa: CASSLSPGTGGSYEQYF

j_call: TRBJ1-5
d_call: TRBD1
clone_size: once
v_call: TRBV2
cdr3_nt: TGTGCCAGCAGTTCCGGACAGGTGACTAATCAGCCCCAGCATTTT
cdr3_aa: CASSSGQVTNQPQHF

j_call: TRBJ2-2
d_call: TRBD2
clone_size: -
v_call: TRBV7-3
cdr3_nt: TGTGCCAGCAGCTTAGGGCTAGCGGGGGCCGCCGGGGAGCTGTTTTTT
cdr3_aa: CASSLGLAGAAGELFF

j_call: TRBJ1-1
d_call: TRBD1
clone_size: once
v_call: TRBV6-5
cdr3_nt: TGTGCCAGCAGCCGACAGGGGAAGACTGAAGCTTTCTTT
cdr3_aa: CASSRQGKTEAFF

j_call: TRBJ2-7
d_call: -
clone_size: once
v_call: TRBV5-6
cdr3_nt: TGTGCCAGCAGCCTTTGGGGGGACACCTACGAGCAGTACTTC
cdr3_aa: CASSLWGDTYEQYF

j_call: TRBJ2-1
d_call: TRBD1
clone_size: -
v_call: TRBV5-1
cdr3_nt: TGCGCCAGCAGCTCAACAGGGGACTACAATGAGCAGTTCTTC
cdr3_aa: CASSSTGDYNEQFF

j_call: TRBJ1-3
d_call: -
clone_size: -
v_call: TRBV6-1
cdr3_nt: TGTGCCAGCAGTGAAGCGAGGGGAAACACCATATATTTT
cdr3_aa: CASSEARGNTIYF

j_call: TRBJ1-2
d_call: TRBD1
clone_size: once
v_call: TRBV6-4
cdr3_nt: TGTGCCAGCAGTGGCTCGGAACAGGGGACCTATGGCTACACCTTC
cdr3_aa: CASSGSEQGTYGYTF

j_call: TRBJ1-4
d_call: -
clone_size: few
v_call: TRBV20-1
cdr3_nt: TGCAGTGCTAGAGATGAGAGGCAACTGTTTTTT
cdr3_aa: CSARDERQLFF